This T cell receptor beta chain came from a study of Ad26.COV2.S vaccination and SARS-CoV-2 variants. Sequencing used immunoSEQ multiplex PCR; TCRdb keeps in-frame clones, though not all of them. The sample lists 360,000 or so clones; about nine tenths were seen once. Germline CDR1 reads SGHDT; CDR2 reads YYEEEE. V dropped 6 bases and J dropped 12 bases, with 16 bases sitting between them. The CDR3 is 12 residues long. The treatment denotes: some 19 received Ad26.COV2.S at low or high dose, single or two shots; 5 received placebo; per-sample allocation not given. It was on day 63 after the first vaccine or placebo injection that samples were taken. Wuhan-strain SARS-CoV-2 spike was expressed by the Ad26 vector that made up the vaccine.

The origin of this receptor is a person aged 18-60 years who received the Ad26.COV2.S COVID-19 vaccine or a placebo. Specimen: peripheral blood, collected in a trial of Ad26.COV2.S vaccine versus placebo. The chain links TRBV5-6 to TRBJ2-1; either TRBD1 or TRBD2 may fit D (6 bases each). This chain's CDR3 is CASIGRGPWQFF. CDR3 nucleotides: TGTGCCAGCATCGGTCGGGGGCCTTGGCAGTTCTTC.